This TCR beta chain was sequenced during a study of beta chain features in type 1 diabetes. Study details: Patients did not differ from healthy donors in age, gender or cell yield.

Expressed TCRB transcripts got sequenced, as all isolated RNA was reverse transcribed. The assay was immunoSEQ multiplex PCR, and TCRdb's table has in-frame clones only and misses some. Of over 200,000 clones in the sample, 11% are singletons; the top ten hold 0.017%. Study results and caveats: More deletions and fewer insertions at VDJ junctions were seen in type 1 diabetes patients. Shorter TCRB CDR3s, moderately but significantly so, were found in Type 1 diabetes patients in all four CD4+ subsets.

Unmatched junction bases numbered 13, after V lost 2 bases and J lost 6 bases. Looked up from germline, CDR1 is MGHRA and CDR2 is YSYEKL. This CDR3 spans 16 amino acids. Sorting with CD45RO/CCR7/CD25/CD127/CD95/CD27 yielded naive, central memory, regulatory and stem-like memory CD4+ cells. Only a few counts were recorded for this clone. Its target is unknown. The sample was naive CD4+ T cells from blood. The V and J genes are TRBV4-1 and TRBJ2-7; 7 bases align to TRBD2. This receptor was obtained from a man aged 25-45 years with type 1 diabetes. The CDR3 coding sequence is TGCGCCAGCAGCCAATGGGTCGGGGGGACCCCCGCCGAGCAGTACTTC. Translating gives CASSQWVGGTPAEQYF.